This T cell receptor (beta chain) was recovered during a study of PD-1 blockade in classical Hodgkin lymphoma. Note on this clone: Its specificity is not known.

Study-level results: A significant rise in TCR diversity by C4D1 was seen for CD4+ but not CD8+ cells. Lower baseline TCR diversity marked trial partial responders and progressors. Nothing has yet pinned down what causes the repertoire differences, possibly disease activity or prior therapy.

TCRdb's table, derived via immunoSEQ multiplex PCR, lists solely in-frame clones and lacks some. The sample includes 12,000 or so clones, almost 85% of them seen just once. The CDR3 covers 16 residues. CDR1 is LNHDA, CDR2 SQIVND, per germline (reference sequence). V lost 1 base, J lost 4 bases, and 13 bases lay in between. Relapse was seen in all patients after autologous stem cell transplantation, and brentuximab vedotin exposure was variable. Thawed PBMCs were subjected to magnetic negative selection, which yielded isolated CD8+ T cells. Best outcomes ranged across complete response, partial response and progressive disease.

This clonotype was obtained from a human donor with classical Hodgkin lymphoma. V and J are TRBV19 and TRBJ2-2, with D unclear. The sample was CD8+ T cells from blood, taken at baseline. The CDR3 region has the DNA TGTGCCAGTAGTATAGGGGAAATGGGTTTCACCGGGGAGCTGTTTTTT. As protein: CASSIGEMGFTGELFF.